This TCR beta chain stems from a study of Tregs in tolerant kidney transplant recipients. Trimming took 3 bases from V and 2 from J, leaving 8 bases between them. CDR1 is KGHSH and CDR2 is LQKENI in the germline V gene. The CDR3 length is 14 residues. This clone has only one observation. Clones were read by immunoSEQ multiplex PCR, and TCRdb kept only the in-frame ones, dropping some. The table shows fewer than 100,000 clones, with more than 85% occurring only once. The receptor's source is a human donor who received a combined kidney and bone marrow transplant. Sequenced material: CD4+ T cells from blood, taken before the transplant. This chain uses TRBV18 with TRBJ2-4, with D perhaps TRBD1 (6 bases). The CDR3 here is CASSPDSSKNIQYF. DNA for the CDR3: TGTGCCAGCTCACCGGACAGCTCCAAAAACATTCAGTACTTC. Combining the CDR3 with reference TRBV18 and TRBJ2-4 gives the whole variable domain NAGVMQNPRHLVRRRGQEARLRCSPMKGHSHVYWYRQLPEEGLKFMVYLQKENIIDESGMPKERFSAEFPKEGPSILRIQQVVRGDSAAYFCASSPDSSKNIQYFGAGTRLSVL.